Following are 12 T cell receptor beta chains from one sample sequenced in a study of T-cell reconstitution after alpha-beta-depleted transplantation in children. TCRbeta library preparation incorporated unique molecular identifiers. From the PCR reads, TCRdb called clonotypes with MiXCR, one entry per CDR3 protein. This table holds under 350,000 distinct CDR3 sequences, 9.9% found once. The sequences come from PBMCs from the stem cell graft donor, collected from the stem cell graft. All receptors come from a human donor who donated a stem cell graft to a child with SCID.

By share, this clonotype counts as medium-sized. The genes are TRBV12-3 or TRBV12-4 and TRBJ2-3; 8 positions match TRBD1. With V trimmed by 6 bases and J by 10 bases, 15 bases remained unmatched. This CDR3 has 15 amino acids. The CDR3 protein is CASSTGTGTTSAQYF. The CDR3, as DNA: TGTGCCAGCAGCACCGGGACAGGCACGACGAGTGCGCAGTATTTT.

A few counts support this clonotype. This chain links TRBV12-3 or TRBV12-4 with TRBJ1-1, with 7 positions matching TRBD1. The CDR3 runs to 17 residues. Germline trimming cut 7 bases from V and 2 bases from J; bases unmatched to any gene: 16. CDR3 residues: CASTHPLVGDRNTEAFF. In DNA form, the CDR3 reads TGTGCCAGCACCCACCCCCTAGTGGGGGACAGAAACACTGAAGCTTTCTTT.

This clonotype was seen a few times. The gene calls are TRBV12-3 or TRBV12-4 and TRBJ2-7; D gene ambiguous. This CDR3 contains 12 residues. Trimming took 4 bases from V and 9 from J, leaving 13 bases between them. The CDR3 DNA reads as TGTGCCAGCAGTTCCCTGAGATGGGGGCAGTACTTC. Protein product: CASSSLRWGQYF.

The chain combines TRBV7-9 with TRBJ2-2; D not certain. In germline, CDR1 is SEHNR, CDR2 FQNEAQ (reference sequence). V lost 4 bases and J 4 bases, leaving 19 bases between the germline ends. This CDR3 is 17 amino acids long. CDR3 bases: TGTGCCAGCAGCTCCACTTCCTTAGGCGGCCGCACCGGGGAGCTGTTTTTT. It is translated as CASSSTSLGGRTGELFF. The full variable domain, rest sourced from reference TRBV7-9 and TRBJ2-2, is DTGVSQNPRHKITKRGQNVTFRCDPISEHNRLYWYRQTLGQGPEFLTYFQNEAQLEKSRLLSDRFSAERPKGSFSTLEIQRTEQGDSAMYLCASSSTSLGGRTGELFFGEGSRLTVL.

Here the CDR3 DNA reads TGTGCCAGCAGGGTAGCGGGGGCTATCCGTGAGCAGTTCTTC. It codes for CASRVAGAIREQFF. V is TRBV12-3 or TRBV12-4 and J is TRBJ2-1, with TRBD2 identical over 9 bases. CDR3 length equals 14 residues. V shed 6 bases, J shed 9 bases, and the junction held 9 bases outside the gene matches.

CDR3 DNA sequence: TGTGCCAGCAGCTTACGGGGGCAGGGAATGGCGACGGCAGATACGCAGTATTTT. Translation gives CASSLRGQGMATADTQYF. V usage is TRBV7-3 and J usage is TRBJ2-3; D is possibly TRBD1 or TRBD2 (6 bases each). The V end lost 2 bases, the J end lost 4 bases, and 22 bases lay between the germline ends. The CDR3 length is 18 residues. Germline lookup yields CDR1 SGHTA and CDR2 FQGTGA.

This clonotype was seen at least ten times. This chain joins TRBV29-1 and TRBJ1-3; D is uncertain. V shed 0 bases and J shed 6 bases, with 18 bases lying between them. This CDR3 has 16 amino acids. Germline V gene lookup returns CDR1 SQVTM and CDR2 ANQGSEA. The CDR3 DNA sequence: TGCAGCGTTGAAGAGTGGCGGGCCCTGGAAGAAAACACCATATATTTT. As protein: CSVEEWRALEENTIYF.

The V and J genes are TRBV7-9 and TRBJ1-5, with TRBD1 matching 7 bases. CDR1 and CDR2 (germline): SEHNR, FQNEAQ (reference sequence). This CDR3 contains 16 residues. The junction had 5 bases not matched to a gene; V was cut back by 1 base and J by 2 bases. This CDR3 reads CASSLVTGDGNQPQHF. The CDR3, as DNA: TGTGCCAGCAGCTTAGTTACAGGGGATGGCAATCAGCCCCAGCATTTT.

This clonotype has ten or more counts. The CDR3 loop reads CASSFPPGEKLFF. The CDR3 coding sequence is TGTGCCAGCAGTTTTCCCCCGGGAGAAAAACTGTTTTTT. The chain carries TRBV12-3 or TRBV12-4 and TRBJ1-4; D call uncertain. The CDR3 has 13 amino acids. Trimming shortened V by 3 bases and J by 8 bases, and 10 bases separated the two germline ends.

This clonotype was observed a few times. The chain has TRBV25-1 and TRBJ2-5; 9 nucleotides agree with TRBD1. In germline, CDR1 is MGHDK, CDR2 SYGVNS. The CDR3 length is 15 residues. Trimming took 5 bases from V and 4 from J; bases not matched to a gene: 8. The CDR3 coding sequence is TGTGCCAGCAGTAAAACAGGGGGCCGTGGAGAGACCCAGTACTTC. Translated: CASSKTGGRGETQYF.

This clonotype was picked up many times. The chain employs TRBV20-1 and TRBJ1-1; perhaps TRBD1 as D (5 bases). The CDR3 covers 14 residues. The germline CDR1 and CDR2 sequences are DFQATT and SNEGSKA (reference sequence). Trimming stripped 3 bases from V and 7 bases from J, with 18 bases between. This CDR3 reads CSASAGPRGDEAFF. The CDR3 coding sequence is TGCAGTGCTAGTGCGGGGCCCCGTGGGGATGAAGCTTTCTTT.

This sequence joins TRBV6-5 and TRBJ2-1; a weak D match, TRBD2 (5 bases). The CDR3 runs 18 residues. In germline, CDR1 is MNHEY, CDR2 SVGAGI. V lost 4 bases and J lost 8, with 27 bases in between. CDR3 nucleotide sequence: TGTGCCAGCAGTTTGTCCCTCTCCGAGGGTCCACTTTTGGATGAGCAGTTCTTC. It translates to CASSLSLSEGPLLDEQFF.